A selection of T cell receptor beta chains follows, all from one sample in a study of glioma-infiltrating T cells after dendritic cell vaccination. Method: immunoSEQ multiplex PCR; TCRdb's copy keeps in-frame clones and lacks some. This sample yields 90,000 to 140,000 clones, of which 90% are seen a single time; roughly 3% belongs to the top ten. The sequencing here drew on blood, taken after dendritic cell vaccination. These receptors were taken from a human donor with glioblastoma. The CDR3 runs from the conserved cysteine through the conserved F or W. The D gene is left open where the match is weak. Expanded clones are given a class, and other clones once, few, many or no size at all.

TRBV29-1	TRBD1	-	TRBJ2-1	CSVRTGSSYNEQFF	TGCAGCGTAAGGACAGGGAGCTCCTACAATGAGCAGTTCTTC
TRBV2	TRBD1	-	TRBJ1-2	CASSLTGTYGYTF	TGTGCCAGCAGTCTGACAGGGACCTATGGCTACACCTTC
TRBV6-7	TRBD1	-	TRBJ1-1	CASSYGQGAASNTEAFF	TGTGCCAGCAGTTACGGCCAGGGGGCGGCCTCGAACACTGAAGCTTTCTTT
TRBV7-9	-	-	TRBJ1-2	CASSPNQAGYTF	TGTGCCAGCAGCCCCAATCAGGCTGGCTACACCTTC
TRBV6-5	TRBD2	-	TRBJ2-1	CASSYSSGGANEQFF	TGTGCCAGCAGTTACTCTAGCGGGGGGGCCAATGAGCAGTTCTTC
TRBV7-2	-	-	TRBJ1-4	CASSRDTTTNEKLFF	TGTGCCAGCAGCCGGGACACTACAACTAATGAAAAACTGTTTTTT
TRBV5-1	-	-	TRBJ2-1	CASSPEVALSSYNEQFF	TGCGCCAGCAGCCCGGAGGTAGCGCTAAGCTCCTACAATGAGCAGTTCTTC
TRBV5-1	TRBD1	once	TRBJ1-5	CASSRDSSNQPQHF	TGCGCCAGCAGCAGGGACAGCAGCAATCAGCCCCAGCATTTT
TRBV29-1	-	-	TRBJ2-7	CSVQRTADEQYF	TGCAGCGTCCAAAGGACAGCCGACGAGCAGTACTTC
TRBV18	-	-	TRBJ2-6	CASSPPARGPGANVLTF	TGTGCCAGCTCACCACCCGCGCGGGGGCCTGGGGCCAACGTCCTGACTTTC